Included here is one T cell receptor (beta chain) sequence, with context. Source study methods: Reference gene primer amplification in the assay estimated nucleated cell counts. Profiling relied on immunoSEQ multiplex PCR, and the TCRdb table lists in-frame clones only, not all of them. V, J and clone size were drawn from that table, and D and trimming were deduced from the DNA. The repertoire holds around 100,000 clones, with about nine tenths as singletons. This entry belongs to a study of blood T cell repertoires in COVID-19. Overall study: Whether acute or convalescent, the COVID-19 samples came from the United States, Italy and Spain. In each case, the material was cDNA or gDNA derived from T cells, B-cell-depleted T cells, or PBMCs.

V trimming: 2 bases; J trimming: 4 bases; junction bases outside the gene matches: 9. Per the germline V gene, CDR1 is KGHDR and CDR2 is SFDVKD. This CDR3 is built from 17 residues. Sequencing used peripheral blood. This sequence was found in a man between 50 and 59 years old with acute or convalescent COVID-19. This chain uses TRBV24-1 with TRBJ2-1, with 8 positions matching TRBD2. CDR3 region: CATSDSFREGQYNEQFF. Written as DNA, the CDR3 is TGTGCCACCAGTGATTCGTTCCGGGAGGGACAATACAATGAGCAGTTCTTC.